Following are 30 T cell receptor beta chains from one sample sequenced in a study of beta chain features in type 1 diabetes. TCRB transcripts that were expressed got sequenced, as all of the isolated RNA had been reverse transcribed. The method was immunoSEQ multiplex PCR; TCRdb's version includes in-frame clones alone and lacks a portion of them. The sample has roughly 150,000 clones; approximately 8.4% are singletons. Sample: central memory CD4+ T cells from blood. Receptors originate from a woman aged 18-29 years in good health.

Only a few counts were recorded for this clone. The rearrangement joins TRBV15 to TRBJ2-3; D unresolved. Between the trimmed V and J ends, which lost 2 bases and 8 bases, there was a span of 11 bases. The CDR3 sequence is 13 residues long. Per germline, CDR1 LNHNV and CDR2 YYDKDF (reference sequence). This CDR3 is CATSRRSFGTQYF. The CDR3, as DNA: TGTGCCACCAGCAGACGGAGTTTCGGTACGCAGTATTTT.

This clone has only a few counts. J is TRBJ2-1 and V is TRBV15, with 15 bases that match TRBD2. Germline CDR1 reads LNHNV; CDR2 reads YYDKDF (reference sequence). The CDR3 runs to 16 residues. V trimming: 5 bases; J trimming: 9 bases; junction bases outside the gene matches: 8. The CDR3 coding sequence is TGTGCCACCAGCCTAGGACTAGCGGGGGGGCAGGGTGAGCAGTTCTTC. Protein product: CATSLGLAGGQGEQFF.

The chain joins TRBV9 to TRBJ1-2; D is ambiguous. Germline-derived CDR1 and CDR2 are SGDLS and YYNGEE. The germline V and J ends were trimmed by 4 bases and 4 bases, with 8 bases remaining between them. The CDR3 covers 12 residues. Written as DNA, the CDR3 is TGTGCCAGCAGCCAGCGGCCCTATGGCTACACCTTC. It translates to CASSQRPYGYTF.

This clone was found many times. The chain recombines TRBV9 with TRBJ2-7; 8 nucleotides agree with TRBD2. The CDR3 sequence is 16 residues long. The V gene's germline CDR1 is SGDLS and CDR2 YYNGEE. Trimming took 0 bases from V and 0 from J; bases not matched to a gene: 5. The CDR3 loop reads CASSVEGLGSSYEQYF. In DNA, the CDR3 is TGTGCCAGCAGCGTAGAGGGACTAGGGAGCTCCTACGAGCAGTACTTC.

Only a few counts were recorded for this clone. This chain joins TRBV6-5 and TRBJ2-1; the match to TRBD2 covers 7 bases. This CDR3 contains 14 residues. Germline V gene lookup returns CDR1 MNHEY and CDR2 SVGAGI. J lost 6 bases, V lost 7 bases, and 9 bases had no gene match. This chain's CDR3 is CASIKSGDRNEQFF. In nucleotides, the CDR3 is TGTGCCAGCATCAAGAGCGGGGACCGCAATGAGCAGTTCTTC.

CDR3 DNA: TGCGCCAGCAGCTTGGCACCGGGACAGGGTCATAAGTACTTC. Protein: CASSLAPGQGHKYF. This chain uses TRBV5-1 with TRBJ2-7, with 9 bases aligning to TRBD1. The trim removed 0 bases at V and 11 bases at J, leaving 9 bases unmatched. Germline assignment: CDR1 SGHRS and CDR2 YFSETQ. CDR3 size: 14 residues.

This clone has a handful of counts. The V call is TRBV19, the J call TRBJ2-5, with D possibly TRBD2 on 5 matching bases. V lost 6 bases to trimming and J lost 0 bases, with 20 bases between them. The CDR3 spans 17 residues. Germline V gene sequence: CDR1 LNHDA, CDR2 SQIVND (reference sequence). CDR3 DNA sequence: TGTGCCAGTAGCCTATTTGGAGCTAGCAAGTACCAAGAGACCCAGTACTTC. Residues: CASSLFGASKYQETQYF.

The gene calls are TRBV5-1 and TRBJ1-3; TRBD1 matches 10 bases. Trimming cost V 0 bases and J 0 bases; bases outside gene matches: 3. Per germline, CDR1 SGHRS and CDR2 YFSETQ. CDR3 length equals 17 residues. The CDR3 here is CASSLVGTGASGNTIYF. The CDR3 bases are TGCGCCAGCAGCTTGGTCGGGACAGGGGCCTCTGGAAACACCATATATTTT. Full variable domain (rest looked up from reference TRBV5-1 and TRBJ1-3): KAGVTQTPRYLIKTRGQQVTLSCSPISGHRSVSWYQQTPGQGLQFLFEYFSETQRNKGNFPGRFSGRQFSNSRSEMNVSTLELGDSALYLCASSLVGTGASGNTIYFGEGSWLTVV.

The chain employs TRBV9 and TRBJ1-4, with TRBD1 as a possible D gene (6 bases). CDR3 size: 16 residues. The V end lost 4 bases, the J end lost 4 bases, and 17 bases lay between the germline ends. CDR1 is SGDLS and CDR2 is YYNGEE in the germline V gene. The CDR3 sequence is CASSPSTGNLNEKLFF. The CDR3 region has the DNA TGTGCCAGCAGCCCCTCGACAGGCAATCTTAATGAAAAACTGTTTTTT.

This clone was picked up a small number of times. The CDR3 DNA is TGTGCCAGCAGACGGGAGGGGGTTAATGAAAAACTGTTTTTT. It specifies CASRREGVNEKLFF. The chain carries TRBV11-2 and TRBJ1-4; perhaps TRBD1 as D (6 bases). The CDR3 is 14 amino acids. V was shortened by 6 bases and J by 4 bases, with 12 bases between the two germline ends. Germline CDR1 SGHAT, CDR2 FQNNGV.

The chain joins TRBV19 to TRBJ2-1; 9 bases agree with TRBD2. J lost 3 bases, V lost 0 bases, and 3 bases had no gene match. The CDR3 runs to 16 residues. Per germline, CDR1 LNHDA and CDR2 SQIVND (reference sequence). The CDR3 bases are TGTGCCAGTAGTATAGATGGCGGGGGGGTCTACAATGAGCAGTTCTTC. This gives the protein CASSIDGGGVYNEQFF. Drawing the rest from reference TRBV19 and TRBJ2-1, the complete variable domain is DGGITQSPKYLFRKEGQNVTLSCEQNLNHDAMYWYRQDPGQGLRLIYYSQIVNDFQKGDIAEGYSVSREKKESFPLTVTSAQKNPTAFYLCASSIDGGGVYNEQFFGPGTRLTVL.

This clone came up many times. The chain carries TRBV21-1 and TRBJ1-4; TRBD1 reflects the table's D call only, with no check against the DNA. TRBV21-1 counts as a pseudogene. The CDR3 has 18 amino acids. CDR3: CASSIGVPGQEPLGKLFF. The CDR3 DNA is TGTGCCAGCAGCATTGGAGTCCCGGGACAGGAGCCGTTAGGAAAACTGTTTTTT.

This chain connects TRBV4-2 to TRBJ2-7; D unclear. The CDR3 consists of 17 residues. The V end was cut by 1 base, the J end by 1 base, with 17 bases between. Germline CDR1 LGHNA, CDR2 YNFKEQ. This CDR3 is CASSQAPVGTASYEQYF. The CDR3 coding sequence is TGTGCCAGCAGCCAAGCCCCGGTAGGTACAGCTTCCTACGAGCAGTACTTC.

The CDR3 nucleotides read TGTGCCAGCAGTCTCAACAGGGATGACTATGGCTACACCTTC. Translation: CASSLNRDDYGYTF. The chain employs TRBV27 and TRBJ1-2; maybe TRBD1 (6 bases). V lost 5 bases and J 3 bases, leaving 13 bases between the germline ends. Germline CDR1 reads MNHEY; CDR2 reads SMNVEV (reference sequence). CDR3 length equals 14 residues.

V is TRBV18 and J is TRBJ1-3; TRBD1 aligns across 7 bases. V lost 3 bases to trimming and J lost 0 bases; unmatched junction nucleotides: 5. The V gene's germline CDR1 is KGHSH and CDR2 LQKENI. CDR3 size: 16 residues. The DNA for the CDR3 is TGTGCCAGCTCACCTCAGGGGACAGCCTCTGGAAACACCATATATTTT. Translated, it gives CASSPQGTASGNTIYF.

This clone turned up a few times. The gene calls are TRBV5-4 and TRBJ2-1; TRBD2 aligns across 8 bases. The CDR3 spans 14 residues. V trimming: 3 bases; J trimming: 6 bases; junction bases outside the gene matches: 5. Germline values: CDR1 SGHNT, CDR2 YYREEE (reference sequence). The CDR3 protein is CASSSWTSFNEQFF. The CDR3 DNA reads TGTGCCAGCAGCTCCTGGACTAGCTTCAATGAGCAGTTCTTC.

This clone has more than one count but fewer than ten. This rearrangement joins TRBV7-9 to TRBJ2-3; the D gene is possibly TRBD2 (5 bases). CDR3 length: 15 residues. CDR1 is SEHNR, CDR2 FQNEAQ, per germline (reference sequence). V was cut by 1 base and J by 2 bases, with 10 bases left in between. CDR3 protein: CASSLGRGITDTQYF. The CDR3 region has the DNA TGTGCCAGCAGCTTAGGAAGAGGGATCACAGATACGCAGTATTTT.

The CDR3 DNA sequence: TGCGCCAGCAGCCAAGAGATTAGAGCAGGAGGGGCACCCCTCCACTTT. Its translation: CASSQEIRAGGAPLHF. The chain recombines TRBV4-1 with TRBJ1-6, with TRBD1 as a possible D gene (5 bases). This CDR3 is built from 16 residues. Trimming shortened V by 0 bases and J by 11 bases, and 17 bases separated the two germline ends. Germline CDR1 and CDR2: MGHRA and YSYEKL.

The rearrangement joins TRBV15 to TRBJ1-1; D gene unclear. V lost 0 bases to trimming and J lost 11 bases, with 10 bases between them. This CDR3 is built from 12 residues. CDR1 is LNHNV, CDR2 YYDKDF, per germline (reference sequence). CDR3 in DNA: TGTGCCACCAGCAGAGATACAGTTTTGGCTTTCTTT. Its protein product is CATSRDTVLAFF.

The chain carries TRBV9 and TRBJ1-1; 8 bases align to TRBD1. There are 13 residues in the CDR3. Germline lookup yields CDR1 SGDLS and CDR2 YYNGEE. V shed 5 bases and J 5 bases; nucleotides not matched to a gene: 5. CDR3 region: CASSDTGGTEAFF. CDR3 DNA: TGTGCCAGCAGTGATACAGGGGGGACTGAAGCTTTCTTT.

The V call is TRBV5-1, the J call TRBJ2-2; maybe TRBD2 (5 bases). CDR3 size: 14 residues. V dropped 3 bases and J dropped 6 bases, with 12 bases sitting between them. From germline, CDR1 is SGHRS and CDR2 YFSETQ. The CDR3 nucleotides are TGCGCCAGCAGCTCCCTCGGGGATTCCGGGGAGCTGTTTTTT. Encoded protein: CASSSLGDSGELFF.

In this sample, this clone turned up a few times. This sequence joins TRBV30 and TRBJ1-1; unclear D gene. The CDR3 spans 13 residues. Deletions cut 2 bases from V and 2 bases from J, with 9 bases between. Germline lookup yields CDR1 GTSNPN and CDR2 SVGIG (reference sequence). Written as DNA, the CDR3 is TGTGCCTGGAGTCCCGGGGTCAACACTGAAGCTTTCTTT. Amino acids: CAWSPGVNTEAFF.

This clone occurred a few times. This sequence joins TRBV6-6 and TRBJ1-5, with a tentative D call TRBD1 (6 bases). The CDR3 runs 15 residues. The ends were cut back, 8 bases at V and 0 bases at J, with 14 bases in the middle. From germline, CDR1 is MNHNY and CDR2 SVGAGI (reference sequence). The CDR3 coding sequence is TGTGCCAGCGGGGGCAGTTACTATAGCAATCAGCCCCAGCATTTT. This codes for CASGGSYYSNQPQHF.

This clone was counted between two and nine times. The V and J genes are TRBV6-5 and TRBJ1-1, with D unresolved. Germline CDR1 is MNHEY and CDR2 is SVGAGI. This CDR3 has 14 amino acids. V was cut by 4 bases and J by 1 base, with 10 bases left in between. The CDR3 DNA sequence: TGTGCCAGCAGTTCCGTAAGACAGAACACTGAAGCTTTCTTT. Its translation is CASSSVRQNTEAFF.

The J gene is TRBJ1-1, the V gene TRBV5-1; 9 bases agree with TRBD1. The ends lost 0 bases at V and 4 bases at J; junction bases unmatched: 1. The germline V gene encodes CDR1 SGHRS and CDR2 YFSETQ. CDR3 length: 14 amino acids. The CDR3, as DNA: TGCGCCAGCAGCTTGGTGACAGGGGGCACTGAAGCTTTCTTT. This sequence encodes CASSLVTGGTEAFF.

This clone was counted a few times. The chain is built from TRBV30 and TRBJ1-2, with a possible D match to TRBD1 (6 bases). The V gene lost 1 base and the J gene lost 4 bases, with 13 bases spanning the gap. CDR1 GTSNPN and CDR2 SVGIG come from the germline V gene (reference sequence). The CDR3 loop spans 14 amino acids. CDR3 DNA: TGTGCCTGGAGTGAGGTGGACAGAGCCTATGGCTACACCTTC. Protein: CAWSEVDRAYGYTF.

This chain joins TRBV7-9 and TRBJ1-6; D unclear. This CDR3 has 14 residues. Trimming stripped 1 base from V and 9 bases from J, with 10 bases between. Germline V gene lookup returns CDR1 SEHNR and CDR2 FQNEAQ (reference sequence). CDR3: CASSLDPEGSPLHF. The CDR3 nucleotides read TGTGCCAGCAGCTTAGACCCGGAGGGTTCACCCCTCCACTTT.

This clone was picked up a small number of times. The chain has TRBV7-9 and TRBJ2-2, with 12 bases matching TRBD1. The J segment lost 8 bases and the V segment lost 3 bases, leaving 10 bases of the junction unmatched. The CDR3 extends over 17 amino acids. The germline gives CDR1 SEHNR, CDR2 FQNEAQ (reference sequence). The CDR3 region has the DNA TGTGCCAGCAGCTTCACGGGACAGGGGGCCCGAGGAGGGGAGCTGTTTTTT. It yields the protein CASSFTGQGARGGELFF.

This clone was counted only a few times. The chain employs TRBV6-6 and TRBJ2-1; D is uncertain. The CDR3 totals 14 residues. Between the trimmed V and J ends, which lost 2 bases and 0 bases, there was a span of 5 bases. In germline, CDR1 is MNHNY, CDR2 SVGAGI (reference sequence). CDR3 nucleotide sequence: TGTGCCAGCAGTTACCCCAACTCCTACAATGAGCAGTTCTTC. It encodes CASSYPNSYNEQFF.

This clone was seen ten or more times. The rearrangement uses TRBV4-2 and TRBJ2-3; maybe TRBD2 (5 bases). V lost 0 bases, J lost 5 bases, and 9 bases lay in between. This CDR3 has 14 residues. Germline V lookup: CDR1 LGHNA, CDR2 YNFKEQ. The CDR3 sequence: CASSQDPGKDTQYF. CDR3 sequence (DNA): TGTGCCAGCAGCCAAGATCCGGGAAAAGATACGCAGTATTTT.